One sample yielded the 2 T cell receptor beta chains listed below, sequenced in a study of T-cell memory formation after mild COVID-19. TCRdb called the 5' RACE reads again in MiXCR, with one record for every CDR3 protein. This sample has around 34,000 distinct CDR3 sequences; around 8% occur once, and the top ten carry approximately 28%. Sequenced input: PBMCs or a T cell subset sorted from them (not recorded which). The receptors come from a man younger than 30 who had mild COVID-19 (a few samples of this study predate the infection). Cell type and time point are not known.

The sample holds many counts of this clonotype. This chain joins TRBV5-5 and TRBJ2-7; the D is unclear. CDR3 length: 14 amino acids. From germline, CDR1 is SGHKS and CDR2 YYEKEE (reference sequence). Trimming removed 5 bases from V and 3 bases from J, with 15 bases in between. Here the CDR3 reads CASRLESLNYEQYF. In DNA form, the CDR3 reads TGTGCCAGCAGGCTAGAATCGTTGAACTACGAGCAGTACTTC.

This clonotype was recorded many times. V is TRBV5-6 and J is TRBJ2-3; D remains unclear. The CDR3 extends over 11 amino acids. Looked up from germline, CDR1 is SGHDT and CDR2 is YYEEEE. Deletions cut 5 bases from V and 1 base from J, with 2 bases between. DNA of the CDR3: TGTGCCAGCAGGGGCACAGATACGCAGTATTTT. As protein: CASRGTDTQYF.